This T cell receptor beta chain comes out of a study of blood T cell repertoires in COVID-19. From germline, CDR1 is ENHRY and CDR2 SYGVKD. The CDR3 length is 12 residues. The junction had 3 bases not matched to a gene; V was cut back by 6 bases and J by 5 bases. Generated by immunoSEQ multiplex PCR, the TCRdb table keeps only in-frame clones and is missing some. The sample consists of 55,000 to 80,000 clones, 89% of them appearing once. This sequence joins TRBV10-3 and TRBJ1-1; 7 bases are shared with TRBD1. The source material was peripheral blood. The receptor was isolated from a man older than 75 with acute or convalescent COVID-19. The CDR3: CAISLQGTEAFF. In DNA form, the CDR3 reads TGTGCCATCAGCTTACAGGGGACTGAAGCTTTCTTT.